The following is a TCR beta chain sequence with its context. The V end was cut by 8 bases, the J end by 8 bases, with 22 bases between. The V gene's germline CDR1 is SQVTM and CDR2 ANQGSEA. The CDR3 loop spans 14 amino acids. TCRdb called the 5' RACE reads again in MiXCR, with one record for every CDR3 protein. The data show about 42,000 distinct CDR3 sequences, around 20% seen once. Cells sorted as Tregs were CD4+, CD25+ and CD127-/low. The sample taken for sequencing was Tregs sorted from blood. The clonotype originates from a female donor with breast cancer. The chain has TRBV29-1 and TRBJ2-1; D is perhaps TRBD1 (6 bases). CDR3 DNA sequence: TGCAGCATTGGACTCACAGGGAGAAGGGATGAGCAGTTCTTC. Its translation is CSIGLTGRRDEQFF.